Included here is one TCR beta chain sequence, with context. What it recognizes is unknown. This sample was included in a study of cytomegalovirus exposure and HLA in healthy donors. Study-wide results and caveats: Later analysis identified several of the most significant clusters that appeared linked to common viral pathogens. The CMV antigen specificity of three CMV-associated chains was confirmed through in vitro analysis.

Amplification used 60 Vbeta primers and 13 Jbeta primers. Profiled with immunoSEQ multiplex PCR; TCRdb holds only in-frame clones, not every one. The table lists some 180,000 clones, roughly 74% of them singletons. The V gene's germline CDR1 is SGHRS and CDR2 YFSETQ. The CDR3 spans 15 residues. V lost 0 bases and J 0 bases, leaving 8 bases between the germline ends. The receptor comes from a female donor in good health and CMV-seronegative. Material for sequencing was PBMCs. The chain carries TRBV5-1 and TRBJ2-3; D unresolved. In DNA, the CDR3 is TGCGCCAGCAGCTTGGGTAGTCCCAGCACAGATACGCAGTATTTT. This sequence encodes CASSLGSPSTDTQYF.